The clone carrying this TCR beta chain was seen a few times. This record comes from a study of T-cell reconstitution after alpha-beta-depleted transplantation in children. As it was prepared, the TCRbeta library received unique molecular identifiers. TCRdb called the PCR reads again in MiXCR, with one record for every CDR3 protein. The sample has about 480,000 distinct CDR3 sequences, around 12% seen once. The CDR3 is made up of 16 amino acids. V shed 6 bases, J shed 3 bases, and the junction held 12 bases outside the gene matches. Germline CDR1 SEHNR, CDR2 FQNEAQ (reference sequence). The TCR was taken from a human donor who donated a stem cell graft to a child with combined immunodeficiency. Source: PBMCs from the stem cell graft donor, taken from the stem cell graft. The rearrangement links TRBV7-9 to TRBJ2-3; 7 bases are a match to TRBD2. The CDR3 here is CASSNPDEGGTDTQYF. Here the CDR3 DNA reads TGTGCCAGCAGTAACCCTGACGAGGGAGGGACAGATACGCAGTATTTT.